A selection of T cell receptor beta chains follows, all from one sample in a study of CXCR3-negative and CXCR3-positive naive CD8 T cells. From the 5' RACE reads, TCRdb lists one entry per CDR3 protein and no DNA. Recorded here are 6,500 to 7,000 distinct CDR3 sequences; the top ten clones represent 0.95% to 1.5%. Sequencing used naive CXCR3+ CD8+ T cells from blood. The receptor source for this set is a human donor in good health. Some clones in this sample may be carry-over from other donors' samples. The CDR3 runs from the conserved cysteine through the conserved F or W. Rows give clone size only sometimes, using once, few, many, or a class for an expanded clone.

TRBJ2-7	.	TRBV20-1	CSARDRGWAEQYF
TRBJ2-1	medium-sized	TRBV7-6	CASSARTSGIEQFF
TRBJ2-5	.	TRBV25-1	CASSVSEAETQYF
TRBJ2-5	medium-sized	TRBV7-3	CASAIAGPSVQETQYF
TRBJ2-5	.	TRBV7-2	CASSPWGGTSGETQYF
TRBJ2-7	medium-sized	TRBV4-2	CASSHYYSGSYEQYF
TRBJ2-2	medium-sized	TRBV7-3	CASSPTLAGGHTGELFF
TRBJ2-1	.	TRBV28	CASRSPRTSGTNEQFF
TRBJ1-1	.	TRBV27	CASSRVLEMNTEAFF
TRBJ2-3	.	TRBV6-2/TRBV6-3	CASSYSAGLLF
TRBJ2-1	.	TRBV4-1	CASSQDLIIGLADYNEQFF
TRBJ2-1	medium-sized	TRBV2	CASSGVTDSYNEQFF
TRBJ2-5	medium-sized	TRBV5-5	CASSPPSKRGETQYF
TRBJ1-2	medium-sized	TRBV12-3/TRBV12-4	CASSFSGQSVSGYTF
TRBJ2-1	medium-sized	TRBV6-2/TRBV6-3	CASSTLGGVAGGPFYNEQFF
TRBJ2-3	medium-sized	TRBV29-1	CSVEGDRGTDTQYF
TRBJ1-2	medium-sized	TRBV29-1	CSVESGGREANYGYTF
TRBJ1-2	medium-sized	TRBV10-3	CAISEEPDRDRYTF
TRBJ2-3	.	TRBV2	CASSVSGGVGDTQYF
TRBJ2-7	medium-sized	TRBV12-5	CASGLNGGRLNEQYF
TRBJ2-7	medium-sized	TRBV13	CASSEVGSGGLSSYEQYF
TRBJ1-2	medium-sized	TRBV20-1	CSASGDGTYGYTF
TRBJ1-1	medium-sized	TRBV7-9	CASSLGGAEAFF
TRBJ2-2	medium-sized	TRBV7-6	CASSLGVGAENTGELFF
TRBJ1-1	.	TRBV5-6	CASSLGLANTEAFF
TRBJ1-1	.	TRBV27	CASSLWDGEAFF
TRBJ2-1	.	TRBV15	CATSRGYGTLYNEQFF
TRBJ2-1	.	TRBV6-6	CASNTGDPYNEQFF
TRBJ1-1	.	TRBV11-1	CASSRPGPGQLNTEAFF
TRBJ2-3	.	TRBV3-1	CASSQALQAHGKTDTQYF
TRBJ2-7	.	TRBV29-1	CSVVPAAAYEQYF
TRBJ2-3	.	TRBV12-3/TRBV12-4	CASRARGGRTDTQYF
TRBJ2-3	medium-sized	TRBV11-2	CASSLRAGGPSTDTQYF
TRBJ2-2	.	TRBV3-1	CASSPGLHTGELFF
TRBJ2-7	.	TRBV28	CASSLEGASGDLGDEQYF
TRBJ1-1	.	TRBV7-9	CASSFETHTEAFF
TRBJ2-3	medium-sized	TRBV2	CAYRIGLTDTQYF
TRBJ2-7	.	TRBV3-1	CASSQVWEASSYEQYF
TRBJ1-1	.	TRBV7-3	CASSHGGYTEAFF
TRBJ1-1	.	TRBV29-1	CSVPENTEAFF
TRBJ1-3	.	TRBV29-1	CSVRTGTGNTIYF
TRBJ2-3	.	TRBV15	CATSTYRGITDTQYF
TRBJ2-7	medium-sized	TRBV29-1	CSATISYEQYF
TRBJ2-7	.	TRBV28	CASSFSQGTGSYEQYF
TRBJ2-7	medium-sized	TRBV29-1	CSVEAGDRGAYEQYF
TRBJ2-2	medium-sized	TRBV4-1	CASSPRGTANTGELFF
TRBJ1-5	medium-sized	TRBV19	CASSIRSQGVGQPQHF
TRBJ1-4	.	TRBV28	CASKPQGPQLFF
TRBJ2-2	medium-sized	TRBV29-1	CSVEYRAGGNTGELFF
TRBJ2-2	.	TRBV7-3	CASSPGGTGELFF
TRBJ2-3	medium-sized	TRBV6-5	CASSPLGWGNTQYF
TRBJ2-2	.	TRBV2	CASSISTGELFF
TRBJ2-1	medium-sized	TRBV4-1	CASSHSGEIDEQFF
TRBJ2-6	.	TRBV28	CASLPTGRTGANVLTF